Sequencing of this TCR beta chain was carried out in a study of T cells in Graves' hyperthyroidism and ophthalmopathy. Study-wide results and caveats: With a median lead of approximately 6.4 months before onset, the model predicted ophthalmopathy.

Diagnosis rested on symptoms, serum thyroxine and TRAb, thyroid ultrasound, and orbital computed tomography. Using more than 8 ml of fresh peripheral blood, PBMCs were prepared. With respect to this clonotype: Its matching antigen is unknown.

Amplification yielded TCR beta CDR3 regions, with RNA transcripts as the source. The HTBI set primed first-round TCR CDR3 RT-PCR. TCRdb redid the calling of the multiplex PCR reads with MiXCR, one entry per CDR3 protein. This sample has hundreds of thousands of distinct CDR3 sequences; about a sixth occur once, and the top ten carry less than 3.5%. The V and J ends lost 4 bases and 8 bases, in that order; junction bases with no gene match: 14. There are 18 residues in the CDR3. Germline values: CDR1 SNHLY, CDR2 FYNNEI. What was sequenced was blood. V gene TRBV2 combines with J gene TRBJ2-1; 13 bases line up with TRBD2. The receptor comes from a woman aged 40 to 49 with Graves' ophthalmopathy. CDR3 residues: CASSVGGLAGVSEDEQFF. In nucleotides, the CDR3 is TGTGCCAGCAGTGTCGGAGGACTAGCGGGAGTCTCGGAGGATGAGCAGTTCTTC.